This is a list of T cell receptor beta chains from one sample in a study of siplizumab effects on memory and regulatory T cells. Generated by immunoSEQ multiplex PCR, the TCRdb table keeps only in-frame clones and is missing some. Of about 8,600 clones listed, roughly two thirds were seen once; the top ten hold 67%. Sequencing used effector memory CD8+ T cells sorted from blood. The receptors originated from a human donor in good health. CDR3s include the opening cysteine and the closing phenylalanine or tryptophan. D genes are given only for firm matches. The size entry is marked missing in some rows and otherwise reads once, few, many or a size class.

d_call	cdr3_length	v_call	j_call	clone_size	cdr3_nt	cdr3_aa
TRBD1	17	TRBV18	TRBJ1-2	-	TGTGCCAGCTCACCCCTGCTCGGGGGACAGGGGGCGGAAGGCTACACCTTC	CASSPLLGGQGAEGYTF
-	16	TRBV9	TRBJ1-3	-	TGTGCCAGCAGTTCTGGTATGGGGACCTCTGGAAACACCATATATTTT	CASSSGMGTSGNTIYF
-	14	TRBV27	TRBJ1-6	-	TGTGCCAGCAGTTTAGCCAGGACTTATTCACCCCTCCACTTT	CASSLARTYSPLHF
-	14	TRBV9	TRBJ1-6	few	TGTGCCAGCAGCGAGAGCTCCTATAATTCACCCCTCCACTTT	CASSESSYNSPLHF
-	11	TRBV7-8	TRBJ1-1	-	TGTGCCAGCAGCTTATTTGCTGAAGCTTTCTTT	CASSLFAEAFF
TRBD1	16	TRBV7-2	TRBJ2-5	-	TGTGCCAGCAGCTTAGGAGGGGGCAGGTCGATGGAGACCCAGTACTTC	CASSLGGGRSMETQYF
-	13	TRBV6-5	TRBJ1-2	medium-sized	TGTGCCAGCAGATATCAGGGGAACTATGGCTACACCTTC	CASRYQGNYGYTF
-	14	TRBV7-9	TRBJ1-1	few	TGTGCCAGCAGCCCAACTGGGGGGTTTCCTGAAGCTTTCTTT	CASSPTGGFPEAFF
-	13	TRBV25-1	TRBJ1-2	-	TGTGCCAGCAGTGAAAGGAACTGGGATGGCTACACCTTC	CASSERNWDGYTF
-	15	TRBV6-6	TRBJ1-2	few	TGTGCCAGCAGTTACCCGGTCGGGACCCGGTATGGCTACACCTTC	CASSYPVGTRYGYTF
TRBD2	16	TRBV7-9	TRBJ2-7	many	TGTGCCAGCAGCCAAGAGGCTAGCGGGGCCTCCTACGAGCAGTACTTC	CASSQEASGASYEQYF
TRBD1	14	TRBV7-3	TRBJ1-5	-	TGTGCCAGCAGCTTGGGGACAGGGGACCAGCCCCAGCATTTT	CASSLGTGDQPQHF
-	17	TRBV7-9	TRBJ2-1	once	TGTGCCAGCAGCTTAGATCAGGGACTGAGCTCCTACAATGAGCAGTTCTTC	CASSLDQGLSSYNEQFF
-	18	TRBV12-5	TRBJ2-2	-	TGTGCTAGTGGTTTGGTACCGGAGGGAAGGGTTAACACCGGGGAGCTGTTTTTT	CASGLVPEGRVNTGELFF
-	15	TRBV7-9	TRBJ2-5	-	TGTGCCAGCAGGATCGCCTCGAGTATTCGGGAGACCCAGTACTTC	CASRIASSIRETQYF
-	16	TRBV5-1	TRBJ1-6	-	TGCGCCAGCAGCTTGACAGCGAGCTCCTATAATTCACCCCTCCACTTT	CASSLTASSYNSPLHF
TRBD1	14	TRBV19	TRBJ1-1	-	TGTGCCAGTAACAGTCTAACAGGGGAAACTGAAGCTTTCTTT	CASNSLTGETEAFF